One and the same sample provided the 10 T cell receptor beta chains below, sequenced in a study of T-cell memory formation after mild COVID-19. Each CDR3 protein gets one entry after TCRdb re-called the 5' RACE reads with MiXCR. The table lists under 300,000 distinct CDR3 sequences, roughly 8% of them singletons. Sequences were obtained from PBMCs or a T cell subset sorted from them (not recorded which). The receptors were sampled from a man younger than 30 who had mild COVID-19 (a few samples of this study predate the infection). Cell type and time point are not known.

Written as DNA, the CDR3 is TGTGCCAGCAGCAACCTCGACAGATATGGCTACACCTTC. Encoded protein: CASSNLDRYGYTF. The rearrangement uses TRBV6-6 and TRBJ1-2; D may be TRBD1 (5 bases). Germline lookup yields CDR1 MNHNY and CDR2 SVGAGI (reference sequence). The CDR3 totals 13 residues. Trimming left V 6 bases short and J 5 bases short, with 13 bases between.

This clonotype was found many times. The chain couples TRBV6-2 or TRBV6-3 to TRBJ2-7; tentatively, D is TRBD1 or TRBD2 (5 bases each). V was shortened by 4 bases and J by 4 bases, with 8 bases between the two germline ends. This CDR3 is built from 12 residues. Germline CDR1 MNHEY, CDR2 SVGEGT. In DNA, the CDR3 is TGTGCCAGCAGTTTGGGACGGTACGAGCAGTACGTC. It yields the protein CASSLGRYEQYV.

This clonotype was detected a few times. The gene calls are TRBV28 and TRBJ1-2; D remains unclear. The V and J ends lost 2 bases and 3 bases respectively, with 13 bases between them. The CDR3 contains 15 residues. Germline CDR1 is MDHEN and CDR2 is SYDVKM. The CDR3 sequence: CASSLGPEGHYGYTF. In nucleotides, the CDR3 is TGTGCCAGCAGTTTAGGCCCCGAGGGTCACTATGGCTACACCTTC.

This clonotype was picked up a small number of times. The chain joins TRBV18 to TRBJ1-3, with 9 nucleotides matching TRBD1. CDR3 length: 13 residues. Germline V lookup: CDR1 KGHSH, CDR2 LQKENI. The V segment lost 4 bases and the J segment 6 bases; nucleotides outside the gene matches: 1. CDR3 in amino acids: CASSRDRENTIYF. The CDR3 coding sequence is TGTGCCAGCTCACGGGACAGGGAAAACACCATATATTTT.

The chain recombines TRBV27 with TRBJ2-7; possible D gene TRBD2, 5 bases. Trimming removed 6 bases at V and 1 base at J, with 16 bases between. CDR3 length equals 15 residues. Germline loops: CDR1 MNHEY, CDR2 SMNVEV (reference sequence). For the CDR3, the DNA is TGTGCCAGCAGGAGGACTCCCCTGACGTCCTACGAGCAGTACTTC. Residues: CASRRTPLTSYEQYF.

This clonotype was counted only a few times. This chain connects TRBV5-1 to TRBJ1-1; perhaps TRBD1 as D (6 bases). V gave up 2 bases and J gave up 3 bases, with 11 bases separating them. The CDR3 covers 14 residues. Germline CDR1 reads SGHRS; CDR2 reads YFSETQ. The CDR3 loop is CASSLMGGDTEAFF. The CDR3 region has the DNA TGCGCCAGCAGCTTAATGGGGGGCGACACTGAAGCTTTCTTT.

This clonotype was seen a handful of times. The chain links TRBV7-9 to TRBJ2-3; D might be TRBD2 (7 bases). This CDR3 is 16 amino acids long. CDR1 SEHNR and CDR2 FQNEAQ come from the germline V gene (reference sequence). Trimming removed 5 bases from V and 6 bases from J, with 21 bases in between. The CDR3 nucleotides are TGTGCCAGCAGCCCATTAGGCCGGGGGGCTTTCGATACGCAGTATTTT. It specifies CASSPLGRGAFDTQYF.

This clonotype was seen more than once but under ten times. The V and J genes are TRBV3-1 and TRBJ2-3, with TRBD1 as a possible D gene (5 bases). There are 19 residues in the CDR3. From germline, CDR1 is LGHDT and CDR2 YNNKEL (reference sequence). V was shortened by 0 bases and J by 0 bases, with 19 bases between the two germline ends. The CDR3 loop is CASSQEGVGAVPSTDTQYF. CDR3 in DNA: TGTGCCAGCAGCCAAGAAGGAGTAGGGGCAGTCCCTAGCACAGATACGCAGTATTTT.

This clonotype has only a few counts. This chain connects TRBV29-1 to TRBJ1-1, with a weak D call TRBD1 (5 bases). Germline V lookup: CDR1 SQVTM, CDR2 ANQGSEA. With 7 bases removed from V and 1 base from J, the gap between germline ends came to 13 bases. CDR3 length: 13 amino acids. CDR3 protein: CSATTGPNTEAFF. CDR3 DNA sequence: TGCAGCGCCACGACGGGACCGAACACTGAAGCTTTCTTT.

The CDR3 protein is CSVEGIMNTEAFF. In DNA, the CDR3 is TGCAGCGTTGAAGGAATTATGAACACTGAAGCTTTCTTT. J is TRBJ1-1 and V is TRBV29-1, with unresolved D. This CDR3 has 13 residues. Germline V CDR1 and CDR2: SQVTM, ANQGSEA. Trimming left V 1 base short and J 0 bases short, with 6 bases between.